Each of the 13 T cell receptor beta chains below was sequenced from the same sample in a study of cytomegalovirus exposure and HLA in healthy donors. Both 60 Vbeta primers and 13 Jbeta primers went into the PCR. The protocol was immunoSEQ multiplex PCR, while the TCRdb copy is restricted to in-frame clones and leaves out a portion. Of approximately 140,000 clones listed, approximately 71% are singletons. The sequencing sample was made of PBMCs. These receptors were taken from a woman aged 55-69 years in good health and CMV-seronegative.

The chain links TRBV5-4 to TRBJ2-5; possibly TRBD2 for D (5 bases). V lost 3 bases, J lost 2 bases, and 17 bases lay in between. CDR3 length equals 16 residues. CDR1 and CDR2 (germline): SGHNT, YYREEE (reference sequence). In DNA form, the CDR3 reads TGTGCCAGCAGCTCCGTGGGGAGCGGAGCACAAGAGACCCAGTACTTC. Protein product: CASSSVGSGAQETQYF.

V and J are TRBV27 and TRBJ1-5; D remains unclear. V was shortened by 6 bases and J by 4 bases, with 19 bases between the two germline ends. Germline V lookup: CDR1 MNHEY, CDR2 SMNVEV (reference sequence). There are 16 residues in the CDR3. This chain's CDR3 is CASSPAAVGGNQPQHF. In DNA form, the CDR3 reads TGTGCCAGCAGCCCAGCCGCCGTGGGAGGGAATCAGCCCCAGCATTTT.

The CDR3 coding sequence is TGTGCCATCAAACGAGGGGCGGGAGGGCCGGGAACCGGGGAGCTGTTTTTT. Protein: CAIKRGAGGPGTGELFF. The chain employs TRBV10-3 and TRBJ2-2; 9 nucleotides align to TRBD2. J lost 5 bases, V lost 7 bases, and 14 bases had no gene match. Germline CDR1 is ENHRY and CDR2 is SYGVKD. The CDR3 contains 17 residues.

In this sample, this clone turned up once. In DNA, the CDR3 is TGTGCCATCGGGACTAGCGGGAGGGTGGGGAATGAGCAGTTCTTC. Amino acid sequence: CAIGTSGRVGNEQFF. The chain links TRBV6-6 to TRBJ2-1; 16 nucleotides agree with TRBD2. V shed 10 bases, J shed 7 bases, and the junction held 7 bases outside the gene matches. The germline gives CDR1 MNHNY, CDR2 SVGAGI (reference sequence). The CDR3 extends over 15 amino acids.

About this clone: A read error may account for a junction end that differs from germline. The CDR3 spells CAGSIGGLAYEQYF. CDR3 DNA: TGTGCCGGCAGCATTGGGGGACTAGCTTACGAGCAGTACTTC. This sequence joins TRBV7-2 and TRBJ2-7; 9 bases map to TRBD2. Per germline, CDR1 SGHTA and CDR2 FQGNSA. The CDR3 sequence is 14 residues long.

This chain links TRBV21-1 with TRBJ1-2. TRBV21-1 has pseudogene status. The CDR3 runs 13 residues. CDR3 DNA: TGTGCCAGCAGCCTCGGGAACCTCTATGGCTACACCTTC. Amino acid sequence: CASSLGNLYGYTF.

The chain is built from TRBV30 and TRBJ2-7; the D gene is possibly TRBD1 (6 bases). CDR1 and CDR2 from the germline V gene are GTSNPN and SVGIG (reference sequence). This CDR3 comprises 13 residues. V was cut by 5 bases and J by 3 bases, with 14 bases left in between. DNA of the CDR3: TGTGCCTGGGAGACAGGTCGGGTCTACGAGCAGTACTTC. Translation: CAWETGRVYEQYF. The full variable domain, completed using reference TRBV30 and TRBJ2-7, is SQTIHQWPATLVQPVGSPLSLECTVEGTSNPNLYWYRQAAGRGLQLLFYSVGIGQISSEVPQNLSASRPQDRQFILSSKKLLLSDSGFYLCAWETGRVYEQYFGPGTRLTVT.

This clone showed up just once. The J gene is TRBJ2-3, the V gene TRBV7-6; weak D call: TRBD2 (6 bases). The CDR3 is 14 amino acids. Germline CDR1 is SGHVS and CDR2 is FNYEAQ. The germline V and J ends were trimmed by 2 bases and 3 bases, with 9 bases remaining between them. For the CDR3, the DNA is TGTGCCAGCAGCTTAATTCGGGGGACAGATACGCAGTATTTT. Translating gives CASSLIRGTDTQYF.

This rearrangement joins TRBV19 to TRBJ1-5; no clear D. The CDR3 is made up of 13 amino acids. Germline CDR1 LNHDA, CDR2 SQIVND (reference sequence). V was shortened by 5 bases and J by 6 bases, with 11 bases between the two germline ends. The CDR3 protein is CASSLASGQPQHF. The CDR3 nucleotides are TGTGCCAGTAGTCTGGCTAGCGGTCAGCCCCAGCATTTT. Using reference TRBV19 and TRBJ1-5 for the parts outside the CDR3, the full variable domain is DGGITQSPKYLFRKEGQNVTLSCEQNLNHDAMYWYRQDPGQGLRLIYYSQIVNDFQKGDIAEGYSVSREKKESFPLTVTSAQKNPTAFYLCASSLASGQPQHFGDGTRLSIL.

This chain links TRBV7-2 with TRBJ2-3; the D gene is possibly TRBD2 (5 bases). This CDR3 has 15 residues. Trimming removed 5 bases from V and 3 bases from J, with 15 bases in between. CDR1 and CDR2 (germline): SGHTA, FQGNSA. CDR3 nucleotide sequence: TGTGCCAGCAGCCCCTCTACCCGGAGGACAGATACGCAGTATTTT. Its protein product is CASSPSTRRTDTQYF.

The chain is built from TRBV7-8 and TRBJ2-5; TRBD2 might be the D (5 bases). There are 15 residues in the CDR3. Per germline, CDR1 SGHVS and CDR2 FQNEAQ. V was clipped by 2 bases and J by 0 bases, with 10 bases between them. The CDR3 region has the DNA TGTGCCAGCAGCTTAAGGGAGCAGAACCAAGAGACCCAGTACTTC. Encoded protein: CASSLREQNQETQYF.

The V and J genes are TRBV10-3 and TRBJ1-1; 7 bases fit TRBD1. This CDR3 region has 16 residues. With V trimmed by 2 bases and J by 3 bases, 9 bases remained unmatched. Germline lookup yields CDR1 ENHRY and CDR2 SYGVKD. The CDR3 loop is CAISEDRVGKDTEAFF. The CDR3 DNA sequence: TGTGCCATCAGTGAGGACAGGGTGGGAAAAGACACTGAAGCTTTCTTT.

V is TRBV5-1 and J is TRBJ1-3; D may be TRBD1 (6 bases). The CDR3 extends over 15 amino acids. Trimming removed 0 bases from V and 0 bases from J, with 7 bases in between. CDR1 SGHRS and CDR2 YFSETQ come from the germline V gene. The CDR3 region is CASSLEGVSGNTIYF. DNA for the CDR3: TGCGCCAGCAGCTTGGAGGGGGTCTCTGGAAACACCATATATTTT.